A selection of T cell receptor beta chains follows, all from one sample in a study of beta chain features in type 1 diabetes. Clones were read by immunoSEQ multiplex PCR, and TCRdb kept only the in-frame ones, dropping some. The sample records 350,000 to 400,000 clones, 10% to 15% being singletons. The sequencing input was naive CD4+ T cells from blood. The receptors come from a woman under 30 with type 1 diabetes. CDR3s include the opening cysteine and the closing phenylalanine or tryptophan. Fields, in order: clone size, V gene, J gene, D gene, CDR3 protein, CDR3 DNA. A D gene is named only where the DNA matches it firmly. Not all rows give a size; the values are once, few, many and, for expanded clones, a class.

>few|TRBV19|TRBJ2-1|NA
CASSPRLGVSSYNEQFF
TGTGCCAGTAGTCCGAGACTAGGCGTGAGCTCCTACAATGAGCAGTTCTTC
>few|TRBV30|TRBJ2-3|TRBD2
CAWSGLAGGTDTQYF
TGTGCCTGGTCCGGGCTAGCGGGAGGCACAGATACGCAGTATTTT
>few|TRBV28|TRBJ1-5|NA
CASSGPYQPQHF
TGTGCCAGCAGTGGGCCATATCAGCCCCAGCATTTT
>few|TRBV18|TRBJ2-3|NA
CASSPLAATTDTQYF
TGTGCCAGCTCACCACTAGCGGCGACCACAGATACGCAGTATTTT
>few|TRBV28|TRBJ1-1|NA
CASSLGQGGEAFF
TGTGCCAGCAGTTTGGGGCAGGGAGGTGAAGCTTTCTTT
>few|TRBV4-3|TRBJ2-7|TRBD2
CASSQAAWAGGSYEQYF
TGCGCCAGCAGCCAAGCCGCCTGGGCGGGAGGATCCTACGAGCAGTACTTC
>NA|TRBV6-5|TRBJ1-2|TRBD1
CASSYGADRGISGYTF
TGTGCCAGCAGTTACGGGGCGGACAGGGGTATCTCTGGCTACACCTTC
>NA|TRBV5-1|TRBJ2-1|TRBD2
CASSRRLAGVDEQFF
TGCGCCAGCAGTCGCCGACTAGCGGGAGTGGATGAGCAGTTCTTC
>NA|TRBV30|TRBJ1-1|TRBD1
CAWSTQYRGLSMNTEAFF
TGTGCCTGGAGTACACAATACAGGGGGCTAAGCATGAACACTGAAGCTTTCTTT
>NA|TRBV15|TRBJ1-1|NA
CATSRDLTFTEAFF
TGTGCCACCAGCAGAGATCTTACATTCACTGAAGCTTTCTTT
>few|TRBV5-1|TRBJ2-7|NA
CASSFNGGYEQYF
TGCGCCAGCAGCTTCAACGGAGGCTACGAGCAGTACTTC
>few|TRBV14|TRBJ2-2|NA
CASSQGRRGRDTGELFF
TGTGCCAGCAGCCAAGGCCGGCGGGGTCGTGACACCGGGGAGCTGTTTTTT
>NA|TRBV28|TRBJ2-4|NA
CASSLGSPKNIQYF
TGTGCCAGCAGTTTGGGGAGCCCCAAAAACATTCAGTACTTC
>NA|TRBV6-5|TRBJ2-6|NA
CASRHGSGANVLTF
TGTGCCAGCCGACATGGCTCTGGGGCCAACGTCCTGACTTTC
>NA|TRBV29-1|TRBJ2-1|TRBD2
CSAISGSNYNEQFF
TGCAGCGCCATTAGCGGGAGTAACTACAATGAGCAGTTCTTC
>few|TRBV27|TRBJ1-6|TRBD1
CASSSQGMWNSPLHF
TGTGCCAGCAGTTCACAGGGGATGTGGAATTCACCCCTCCACTTT
>NA|TRBV25-1|TRBJ2-5|NA
CASSLEGGAETQYF
TGTGCCAGCAGCCTGGAGGGGGGGGCGGAGACCCAGTACTTC
>NA|TRBV9|TRBJ1-4|NA
CASSLPGEKLFF
TGTGCCAGCAGTCTCCCCGGTGAAAAACTGTTTTTT
>few|TRBV7-2|TRBJ2-5|NA
CASSFLRKETQYF
TGTGCCAGCAGCTTTCTCAGAAAAGAGACCCAGTACTTC
>NA|TRBV7-2|TRBJ1-2|NA
CASSYRANYGYTF
TGTGCCAGCAGTTACAGAGCTAACTATGGCTACACCTTC
>once|TRBV5-6|TRBJ2-7|NA
CASSLDQGPYEQYF
TGTGCCAGCAGCTTGGATCAGGGTCCCTACGAGCAGTACTTC
>once|TRBV6-5|TRBJ1-5|NA
CASSYGAPGLQPQHF
TGTGCCAGCAGTTACGGTGCCCCCGGTCTTCAGCCCCAGCATTTT
>few|TRBV4-3|TRBJ1-1|NA
CASSQEHDTEAFF
TGCGCCAGCAGCCAAGAACATGACACTGAAGCTTTCTTT
>NA|TRBV29-1|TRBJ2-1|TRBD2
CSVGSKSGTSGYNEQFF
TGCAGCGTTGGTTCAAAGAGTGGGACTAGCGGGTACAATGAGCAGTTCTTC
>NA|TRBV5-6|TRBJ2-7|NA
CASSLADYEQYF
TGTGCCAGCAGCTTGGCAGACTACGAGCAGTACTTC
>few|TRBV28|TRBJ2-7|TRBD1
CASRKGGAVYEQYF
TGTGCCAGCAGAAAAGGGGGCGCCGTCTACGAGCAGTACTTC
>few|TRBV6-5|TRBJ2-7|TRBD1
CASIPRTGGHEQYF
TGTGCCAGCATTCCGAGGACAGGGGGCCACGAGCAGTACTTC